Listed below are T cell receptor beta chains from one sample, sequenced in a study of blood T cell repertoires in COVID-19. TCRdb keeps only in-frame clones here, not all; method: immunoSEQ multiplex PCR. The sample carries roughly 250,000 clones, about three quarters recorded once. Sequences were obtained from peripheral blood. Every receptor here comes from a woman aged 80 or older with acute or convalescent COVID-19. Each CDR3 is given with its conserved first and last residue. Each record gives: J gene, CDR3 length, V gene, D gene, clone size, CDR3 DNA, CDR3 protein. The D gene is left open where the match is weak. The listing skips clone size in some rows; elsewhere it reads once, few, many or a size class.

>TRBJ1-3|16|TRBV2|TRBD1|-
TGTGCCAGCAGAGGGGGCGGCGGAGTCTCTGGAAACACCATATATTTT
CASRGGGGVSGNTIYF
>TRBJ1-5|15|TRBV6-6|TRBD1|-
TGTGCCAGCAGTTACGTCCCAGGGGGCGGGCAGCCCCAGCATTTT
CASSYVPGGGQPQHF
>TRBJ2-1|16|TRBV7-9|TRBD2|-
TGTGCCAGCAGCTCCATTAGCGGGAGATTGTACAATGAGCAGTTCTTC
CASSSISGRLYNEQFF
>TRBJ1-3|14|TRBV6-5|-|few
TGTGCCAGCAGCGTAGACAGCTCTGGAAACACCATATATTTT
CASSVDSSGNTIYF
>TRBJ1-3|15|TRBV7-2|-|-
TGTGCCAGCAGCCCCGGGGGGGGCCTTGGAAACACCATATATTTT
CASSPGGGLGNTIYF
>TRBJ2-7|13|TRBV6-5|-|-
TGTGCCAGCAGGGACAGCAGCTCCTACGAGCAGTACTTC
CASRDSSSYEQYF
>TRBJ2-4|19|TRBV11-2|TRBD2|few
TGTGCCAGCAGCTTAGATAGGCTAGCGGGGGAACCAAGCAAAAACATTCAGTACTTC
CASSLDRLAGEPSKNIQYF
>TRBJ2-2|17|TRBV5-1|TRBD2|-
TGCGCCAGCAGGCTTCTAGCGGGAGTTGGGAACACCGGGGAGCTGTTTTTT
CASRLLAGVGNTGELFF
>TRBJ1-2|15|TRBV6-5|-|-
TGTGCCAGCAGACCCGTGGGGCAGCCCCTCTATGGCTACACCTTC
CASRPVGQPLYGYTF
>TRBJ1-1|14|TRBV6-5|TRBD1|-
TGTGCCAGCAGTTCCGACAGGGTCGACACTGAAGCTTTCTTT
CASSSDRVDTEAFF
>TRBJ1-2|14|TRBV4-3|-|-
TGCGCCAGCAGCCAAGAGGCTGTAAACTATGGCTACACCTTC
CASSQEAVNYGYTF
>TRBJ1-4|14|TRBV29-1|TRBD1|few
TGCAGCGCCGGACGACAGGGGACGGGAGAAAAACTGTTTTTT
CSAGRQGTGEKLFF
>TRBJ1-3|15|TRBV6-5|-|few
TGTGCCAGCAGGGATGGACTGATCTCTGGAAACACCATATATTTT
CASRDGLISGNTIYF
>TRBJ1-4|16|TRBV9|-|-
TGTGCCAGCAGCGAGGGGAAGGGGGTTCCTAATGAAAAACTGTTTTTT
CASSEGKGVPNEKLFF
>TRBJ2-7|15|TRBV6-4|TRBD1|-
TGTGCCAGCAGCCTAATATTGACAGGGGCCGGGGAGCAGTACTTC
CASSLILTGAGEQYF
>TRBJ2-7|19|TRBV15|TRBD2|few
TGTGCCACCAGCAGAGATCGGGGAGCTAGCGGGACTTTATCCTACGAGCAGTACTTC
CATSRDRGASGTLSYEQYF
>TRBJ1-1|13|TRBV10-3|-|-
TGTGCCATCAGTGTGAGCGAGAACACTGAAGCTTTCTTT
CAISVSENTEAFF
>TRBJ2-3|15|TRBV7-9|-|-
TGTGCCAGCAGCTCCCGACTAGAGGTCTCAGATACGCAGTATTTT
CASSSRLEVSDTQYF
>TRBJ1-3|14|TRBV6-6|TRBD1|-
TGTGCCAGCAGTGGGACAGGGTGGGGAAACACCATATATTTT
CASSGTGWGNTIYF
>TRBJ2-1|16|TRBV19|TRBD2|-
TGTGCCAGTAGTATGCTGGTAGCGGGGGTTAGGAATGAGCAGTTCTTC
CASSMLVAGVRNEQFF
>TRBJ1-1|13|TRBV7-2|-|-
TGTGCCAGCAGCTTAGTTCGGACTCCTGAAGCTTTCTTT
CASSLVRTPEAFF
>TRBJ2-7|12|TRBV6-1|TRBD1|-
TGTGCCAGCAGTGAAACAGGGGGCGAGCAGTACTTC
CASSETGGEQYF
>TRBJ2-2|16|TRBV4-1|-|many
TGCGCCAGCAGCCAAGCCGGAGGGGCGAACACCGGGGAGCTGTTTTTT
CASSQAGGANTGELFF
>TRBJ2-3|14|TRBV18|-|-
TGTGCCAGCTCACCACAGGGTAGGGGAGATACGCAGTATTTT
CASSPQGRGDTQYF
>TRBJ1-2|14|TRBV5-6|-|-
TGTGCCAGCAGCTTGAACGGGGCTAACTATGGCTACACCTTC
CASSLNGANYGYTF
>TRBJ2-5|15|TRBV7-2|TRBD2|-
TGTGCCAGCAGATCGGGACTAGGGGATCCAGAGACCCAGTACTTC
CASRSGLGDPETQYF
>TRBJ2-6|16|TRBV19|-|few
TGTGCCAGTAGTAGAGGGACTTCCTCTGGGGCCAACGTCCTGACTTTC
CASSRGTSSGANVLTF
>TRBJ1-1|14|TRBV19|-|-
TGTGCCAGCAACAGCCAGGGTATCGTCACTGAAGCTTTCTTT
CASNSQGIVTEAFF
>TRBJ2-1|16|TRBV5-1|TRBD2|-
TGCGCCAGCAGCCGGGGTGTGGGGGACGGGAGGAATGAGCAGTTCTTC
CASSRGVGDGRNEQFF
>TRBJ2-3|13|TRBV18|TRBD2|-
TGTGCCAGCTATCTAGCGGGGGGAGATACGCAGTATTTT
CASYLAGGDTQYF
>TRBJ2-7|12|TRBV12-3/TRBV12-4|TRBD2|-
TGTGCCAGCACTTCAACGGGGGGCGAGCAGTACTTC
CASTSTGGEQYF
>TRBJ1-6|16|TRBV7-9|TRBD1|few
TGTGCCAGCAGCTCACAGGGGAACTATTATAATTCACCCCTCCACTTT
CASSSQGNYYNSPLHF
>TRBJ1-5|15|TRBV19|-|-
TGTGCCAGTAGTACCCACGGACTCCCCGAGGGGCCCCAGCATTTT
CASSTHGLPEGPQHF
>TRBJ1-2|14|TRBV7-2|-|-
TGTGCCAGCAGCCCAGGACAGCACTTCTATGGCTACACCTTC
CASSPGQHFYGYTF
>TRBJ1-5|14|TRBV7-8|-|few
TGTGCCAGCAAACGCGGGACGGGCAATCAGCCCCAGCATTTT
CASKRGTGNQPQHF
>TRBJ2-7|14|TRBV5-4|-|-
TGTGCCAGCAGCTTGGCGGGGGATTACTACGAGCAGTACTTC
CASSLAGDYYEQYF
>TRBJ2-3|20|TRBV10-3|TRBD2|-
TGTGCCATCAGTGAGTCGATCGCTGGCGGGAGGGATCCTAGCACAGATACGCAGTATTTT
CAISESIAGGRDPSTDTQYF
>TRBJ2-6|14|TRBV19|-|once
TGTGCCAGTAGTAGAGGCTCTGGGGCCAACGTCCTGACTTTC
CASSRGSGANVLTF
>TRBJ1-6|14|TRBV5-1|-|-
TGCGCCAGCAGCCCGGACAGCGTTAATTCACCCCTCCACTTT
CASSPDSVNSPLHF
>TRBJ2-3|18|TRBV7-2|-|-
TGTGCCAGCAGCGAATCCCGACTAAGCGGTGAGGTCACAGATACGCAGTATTTT
CASSESRLSGEVTDTQYF
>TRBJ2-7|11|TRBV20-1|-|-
TGCAGTGCGGGTAGGGGAAACGAGCAGTACTTC
CSAGRGNEQYF
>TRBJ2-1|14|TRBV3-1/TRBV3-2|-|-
TGTGCCAGCAGCCAAGCCACACTAGACAATGAGCAGTTCTTC
CASSQATLDNEQFF
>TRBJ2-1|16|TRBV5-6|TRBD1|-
TGTGCCAGCAGCCCCCGGGACAGGTTCTCCTACAATGAGCAGTTCTTC
CASSPRDRFSYNEQFF
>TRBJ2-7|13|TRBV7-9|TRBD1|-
TGTGCCAGCAGCTTTACAGGGGGCAACGAGCAGTACTTC
CASSFTGGNEQYF
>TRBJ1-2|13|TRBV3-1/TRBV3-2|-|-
TGTGCCAGCAGCCAGAATCGGCGGGGTGGCTACACCTTC
CASSQNRRGGYTF
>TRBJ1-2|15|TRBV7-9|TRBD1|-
TGTGCCAGCAGCTCGGAGCGGACAGGCCGCTATGGCTACACCTTC
CASSSERTGRYGYTF